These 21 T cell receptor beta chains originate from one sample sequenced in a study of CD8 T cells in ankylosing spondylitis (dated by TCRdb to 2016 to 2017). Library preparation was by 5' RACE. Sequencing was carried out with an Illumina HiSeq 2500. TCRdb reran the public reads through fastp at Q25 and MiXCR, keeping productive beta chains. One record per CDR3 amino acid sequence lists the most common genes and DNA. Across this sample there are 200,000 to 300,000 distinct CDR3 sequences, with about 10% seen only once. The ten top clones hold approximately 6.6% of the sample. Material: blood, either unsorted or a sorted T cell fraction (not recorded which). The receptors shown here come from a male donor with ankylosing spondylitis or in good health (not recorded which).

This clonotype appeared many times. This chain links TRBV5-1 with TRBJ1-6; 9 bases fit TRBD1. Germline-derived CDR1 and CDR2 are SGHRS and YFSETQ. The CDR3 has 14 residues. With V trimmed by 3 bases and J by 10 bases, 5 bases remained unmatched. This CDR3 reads CASSSGQGRSPLHF. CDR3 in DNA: TGCGCCAGCAGCTCAGGACAGGGGAGATCACCCCTCCACTTT. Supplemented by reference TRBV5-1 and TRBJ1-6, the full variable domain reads KAGVTQTPRYLIKTRGQQVTLSCSPISGHRSVSWYQQTPGQGLQFLFEYFSETQRNKGNFPGRFSGRQFSNSRSEMNVSTLELGDSALYLCASSSGQGRSPLHFGNGTRLTVT.

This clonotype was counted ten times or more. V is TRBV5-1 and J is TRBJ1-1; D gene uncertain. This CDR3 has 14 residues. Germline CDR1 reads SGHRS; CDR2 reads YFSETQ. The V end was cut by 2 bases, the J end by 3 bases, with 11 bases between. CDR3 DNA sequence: TGCGCCAGCAGCTTACCGGATGTACACACTGAAGCTTTCTTT. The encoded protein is CASSLPDVHTEAFF.

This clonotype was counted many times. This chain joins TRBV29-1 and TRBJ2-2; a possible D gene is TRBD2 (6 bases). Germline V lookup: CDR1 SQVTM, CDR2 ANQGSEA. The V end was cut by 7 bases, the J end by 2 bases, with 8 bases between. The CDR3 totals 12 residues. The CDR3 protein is CSALANTGELFF. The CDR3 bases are TGCAGCGCACTAGCAAACACCGGGGAGCTGTTTTTT.

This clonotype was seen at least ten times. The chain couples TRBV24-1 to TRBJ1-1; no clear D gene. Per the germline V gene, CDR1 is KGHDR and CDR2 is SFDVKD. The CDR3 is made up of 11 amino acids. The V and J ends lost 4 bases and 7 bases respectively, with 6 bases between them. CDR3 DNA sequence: TGTGCCACCAGTGACCGGCATGAAGCTTTCTTT. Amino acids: CATSDRHEAFF.

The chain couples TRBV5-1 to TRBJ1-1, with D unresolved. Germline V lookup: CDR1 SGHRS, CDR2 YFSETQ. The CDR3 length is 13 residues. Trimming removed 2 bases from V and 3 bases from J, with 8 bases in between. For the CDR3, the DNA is TGCGCCAGCAGCTTAACGAGGGACACTGAAGCTTTCTTT. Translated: CASSLTRDTEAFF.

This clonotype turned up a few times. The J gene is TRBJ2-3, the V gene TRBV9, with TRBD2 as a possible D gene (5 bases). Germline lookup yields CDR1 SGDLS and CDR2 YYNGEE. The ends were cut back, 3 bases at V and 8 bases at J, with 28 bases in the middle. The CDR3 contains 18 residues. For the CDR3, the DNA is TGTGCCAGCAGCGCCGGAAAAGACACGGGGTTTTCTGATGGTACGCAGTATTTT. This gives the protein CASSAGKDTGFSDGTQYF. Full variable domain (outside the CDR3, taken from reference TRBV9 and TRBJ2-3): DSGVTQTPKHLITATGQRVTLRCSPRSGDLSVYWYQQSLDQGLQFLIQYYNGEERAKGNILERFSAQQFPDLHSELNLSSLELGDSALYFCASSAGKDTGFSDGTQYFGPGTRLTVL.

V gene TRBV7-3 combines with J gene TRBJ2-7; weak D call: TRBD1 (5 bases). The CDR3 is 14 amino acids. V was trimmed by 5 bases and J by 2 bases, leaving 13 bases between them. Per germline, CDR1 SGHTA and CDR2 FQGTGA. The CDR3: CASSRQLKPYEQYF. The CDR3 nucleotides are TGTGCCAGCAGCCGACAGCTTAAGCCCTACGAGCAGTACTTC.

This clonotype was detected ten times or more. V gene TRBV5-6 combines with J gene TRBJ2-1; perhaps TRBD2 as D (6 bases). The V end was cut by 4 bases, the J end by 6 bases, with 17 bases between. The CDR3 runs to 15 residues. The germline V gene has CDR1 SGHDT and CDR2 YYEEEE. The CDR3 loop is CASSGANAGINEQFF. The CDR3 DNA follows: TGTGCCAGCAGCGGTGCAAATGCGGGGATCAATGAGCAGTTCTTC.

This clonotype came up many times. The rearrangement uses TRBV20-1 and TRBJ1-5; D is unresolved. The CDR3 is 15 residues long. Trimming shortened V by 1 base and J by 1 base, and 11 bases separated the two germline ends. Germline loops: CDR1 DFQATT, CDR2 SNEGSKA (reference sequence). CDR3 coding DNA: TGCAGTGCTAGAGCCCCAGGAGGGAGCAATCAGCCCCAGCATTTT. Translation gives CSARAPGGSNQPQHF.

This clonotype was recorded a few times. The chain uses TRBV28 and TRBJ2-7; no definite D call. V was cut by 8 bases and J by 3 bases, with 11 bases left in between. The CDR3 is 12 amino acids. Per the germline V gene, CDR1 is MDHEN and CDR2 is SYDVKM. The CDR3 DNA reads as TGTGCCAGCCACCGGTCGGGCTACGAGCAGTACTTC. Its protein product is CASHRSGYEQYF. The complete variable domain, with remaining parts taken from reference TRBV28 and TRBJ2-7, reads DVKVTQSSRYLVKRTGEKVFLECVQDMDHENMFWYRQDPGLGLRLIYFSYDVKMKEKGDIPEGYSVSREKKERFSLILESASTNQTSMYLCASHRSGYEQYFGPGTRLTVT.

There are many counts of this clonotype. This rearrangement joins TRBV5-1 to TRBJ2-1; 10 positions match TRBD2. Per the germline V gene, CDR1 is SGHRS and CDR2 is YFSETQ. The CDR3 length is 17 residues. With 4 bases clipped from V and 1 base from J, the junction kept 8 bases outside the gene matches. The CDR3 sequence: CASSLTSGRGSYNEQFF. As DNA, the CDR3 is TGCGCCAGCAGCCTGACCAGCGGGAGGGGTTCCTACAATGAGCAGTTCTTC.

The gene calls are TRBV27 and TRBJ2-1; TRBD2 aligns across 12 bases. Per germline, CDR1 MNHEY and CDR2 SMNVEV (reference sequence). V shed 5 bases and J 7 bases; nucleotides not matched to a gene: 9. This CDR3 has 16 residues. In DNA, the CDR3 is TGTGCCAGCAGTCCGCTGACTAGCGGGAGTGGTAATGAGCAGTTCTTC. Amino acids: CASSPLTSGSGNEQFF.

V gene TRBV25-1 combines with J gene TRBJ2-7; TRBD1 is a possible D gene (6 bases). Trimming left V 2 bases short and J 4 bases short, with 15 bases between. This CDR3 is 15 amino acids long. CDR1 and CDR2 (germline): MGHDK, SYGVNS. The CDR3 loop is CASSELGQGSYEQYF. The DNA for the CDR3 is TGTGCCAGCAGTGAACTTGGGCAGGGGAGTTACGAGCAGTACTTC.

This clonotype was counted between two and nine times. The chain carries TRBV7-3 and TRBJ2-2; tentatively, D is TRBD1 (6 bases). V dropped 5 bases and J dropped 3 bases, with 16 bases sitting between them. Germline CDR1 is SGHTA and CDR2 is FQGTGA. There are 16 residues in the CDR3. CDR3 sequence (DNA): TGTGCCAGCAGCCAGAATCTAGGGGGACACACCGGGGAGCTGTTTTTT. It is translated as CASSQNLGGHTGELFF.

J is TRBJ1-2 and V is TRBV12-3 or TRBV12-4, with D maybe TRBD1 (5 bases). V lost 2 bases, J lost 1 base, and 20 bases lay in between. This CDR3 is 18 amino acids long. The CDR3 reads CASSLSGTSGHINYGYTF. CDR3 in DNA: TGTGCCAGCAGTTTAAGCGGGACTTCTGGACATATTAACTATGGCTACACCTTC.

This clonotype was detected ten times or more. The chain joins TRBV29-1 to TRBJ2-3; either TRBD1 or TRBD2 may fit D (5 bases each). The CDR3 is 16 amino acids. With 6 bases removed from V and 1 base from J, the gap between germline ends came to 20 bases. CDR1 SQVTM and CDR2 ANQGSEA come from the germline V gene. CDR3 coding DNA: TGCAGCGTACCTACCTTCAGGGAGTCCGGCACAGATACGCAGTATTTT. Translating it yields CSVPTFRESGTDTQYF.

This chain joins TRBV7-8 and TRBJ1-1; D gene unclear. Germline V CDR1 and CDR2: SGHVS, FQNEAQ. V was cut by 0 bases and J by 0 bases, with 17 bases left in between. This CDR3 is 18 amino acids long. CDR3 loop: CASSLALRTSLMNTEAFF. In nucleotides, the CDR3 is TGTGCCAGCAGCTTAGCTCTCCGGACCTCTCTGATGAACACTGAAGCTTTCTTT.

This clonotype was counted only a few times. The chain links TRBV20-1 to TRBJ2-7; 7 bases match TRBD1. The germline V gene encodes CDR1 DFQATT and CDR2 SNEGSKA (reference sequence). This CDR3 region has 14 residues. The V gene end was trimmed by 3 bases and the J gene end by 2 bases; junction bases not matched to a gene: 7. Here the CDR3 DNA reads TGCAGTGCTAGGAGGGACAGTTCAACCTACGAGCAGTACTTC. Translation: CSARRDSSTYEQYF.

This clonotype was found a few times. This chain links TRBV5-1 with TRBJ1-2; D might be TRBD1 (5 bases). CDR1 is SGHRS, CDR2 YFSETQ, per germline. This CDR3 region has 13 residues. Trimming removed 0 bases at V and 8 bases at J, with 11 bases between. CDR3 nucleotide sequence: TGCGCCAGCAGCTTGGCCCCAGGGTGCGGCTACACCTTC. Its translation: CASSLAPGCGYTF.

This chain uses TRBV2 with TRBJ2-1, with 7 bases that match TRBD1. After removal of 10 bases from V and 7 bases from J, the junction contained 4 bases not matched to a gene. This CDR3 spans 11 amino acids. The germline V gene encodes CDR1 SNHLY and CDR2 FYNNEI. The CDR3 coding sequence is TGTGCCACCAGGGACAGAAATGAGCAGTTCTTC. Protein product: CATRDRNEQFF.

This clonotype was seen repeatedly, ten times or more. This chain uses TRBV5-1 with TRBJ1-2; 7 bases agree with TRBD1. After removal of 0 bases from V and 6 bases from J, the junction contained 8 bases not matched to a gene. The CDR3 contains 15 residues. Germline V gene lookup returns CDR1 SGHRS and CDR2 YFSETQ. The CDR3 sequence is CASSLEGAGNDGYTF. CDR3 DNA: TGCGCCAGCAGCTTGGAGGGGGCTGGGAACGATGGCTACACCTTC.